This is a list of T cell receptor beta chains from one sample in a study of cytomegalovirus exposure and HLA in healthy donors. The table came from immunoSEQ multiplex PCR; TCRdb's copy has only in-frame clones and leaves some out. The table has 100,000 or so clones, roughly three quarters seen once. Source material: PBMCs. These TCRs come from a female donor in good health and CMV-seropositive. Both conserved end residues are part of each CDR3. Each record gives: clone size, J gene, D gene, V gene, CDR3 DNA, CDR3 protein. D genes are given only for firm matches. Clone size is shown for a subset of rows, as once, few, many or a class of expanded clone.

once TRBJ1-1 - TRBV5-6 TGTGCCAGCAGCTTTAGGGGGGGCACTGAAGCTTTCTTT CASSFRGGTEAFF
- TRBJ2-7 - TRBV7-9 TGTTCCAGCAGCCCCGAGTGGGGCAGGGGGGCCGACGAGCAGTACTTC CSSSPEWGRGADEQYF
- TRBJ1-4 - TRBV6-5 TGTGCCAGCAGCCAGGGCGGGGAAGGCGGAAAACTGTTTTTT CASSQGGEGGKLFF
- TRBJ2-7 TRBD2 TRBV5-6 TGTGCCAGCAGTTCCGGGACTACTATGCAGTACTTC CASSSGTTMQYF
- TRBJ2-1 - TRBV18 TGTGCCAGCTCACACGCGACTAGGACCAATGAGCAGTTCTTC CASSHATRTNEQFF
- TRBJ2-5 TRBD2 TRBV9 TGTGCCAGCAGCGTAGGGACTAGCGGACGCGGGGCCCAGTACTTC CASSVGTSGRGAQYF
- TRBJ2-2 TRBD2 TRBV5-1 TGCGCCAGCAGCTTTCGAAAAGCGGGAGGATGGGCCGGGGAGCTGTTTTTT CASSFRKAGGWAGELFF
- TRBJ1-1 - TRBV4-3 TGCGCCAGCAGCTCTAGTCCCACTGAAGCTTTCTTT CASSSSPTEAFF
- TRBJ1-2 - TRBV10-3 TGTGCCATCAGTGAGGGCAAGGCGGGTGGCTACACCTTC CAISEGKAGGYTF
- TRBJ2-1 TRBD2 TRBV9 TGTGCCAGCAGCTCCAGGGGACTAGCGGGGGGGAAAGACAATGAGCAGTTCTTC CASSSRGLAGGKDNEQFF
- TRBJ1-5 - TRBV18 TGTGCCAGCTCCCTGGGGAGGGTAGGTCAGCCCCAGCATTTT CASSLGRVGQPQHF
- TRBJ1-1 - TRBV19 TGTGCCAATAGTATAGGGGGACTGGGGAACACTGAAGCTTTCTTT CANSIGGLGNTEAFF
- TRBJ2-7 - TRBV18 TGTGCCAGCTCACCAGTCGGACAAGACTACGAGCAGTACTTC CASSPVGQDYEQYF
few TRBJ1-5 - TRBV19 TGTGCCAGTAGGTCGTCGGGTCCGCTAAATCAGCCCCAGCATTTT CASRSSGPLNQPQHF
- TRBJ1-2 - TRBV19 TGTGCCAGTAGTTTCAGGTCTGGTGGCTACACCTTC CASSFRSGGYTF
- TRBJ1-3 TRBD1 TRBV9 TGTGCCAGCAGCGTAGAGGGACAGGGTCTGTCAAACACCATATATTTT CASSVEGQGLSNTIYF
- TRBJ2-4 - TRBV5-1 TGTGCCAGCAGCTTGGGGCAAAACATTCAGTACTTC CASSLGQNIQYF
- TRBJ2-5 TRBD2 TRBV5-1 TGCGCCAGCAGCTTGGGCCCCCCTGGGGCGGGGGGGCAGGAGACCCAGTACTTC CASSLGPPGAGGQETQYF
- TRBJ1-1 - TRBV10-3 TGTGCCATCAGTGAGGGGGGGGATACTGAAGCTTTCTTT CAISEGGDTEAFF
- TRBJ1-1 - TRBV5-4 TGTGCCAGCAGACGCCCGGGACAGAACACTGAAGCTTTCTTT CASRRPGQNTEAFF
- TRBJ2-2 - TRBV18 TGTGCCAGCTCACCCCTGGACACTGCCGCCCGGGAGCTGTTTTTT CASSPLDTAARELFF
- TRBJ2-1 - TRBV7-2 TGTGCCAGCAGCTTAGTGGTTTTGGCGGGGGCTGAGCAGTTCTTC CASSLVVLAGAEQFF